Sequencing of this T cell receptor (beta chain) was carried out in a study of CD8 T cells in ankylosing spondylitis. Broader study findings: Clones linked with disease were CD8+ and fairly uncommon in the peripheral blood. Reactive arthritis synovial fluid and blood were previously reported to contain some motif variants.

This CDR3 has 14 amino acids. V gave up 6 bases and J gave up 4 bases, with 14 bases separating them. As the method for making TCR beta libraries, quantitative 5'-RACE with molecular barcodes was used. MiXCR, applied by TCRdb to the 5' RACE reads, yields one record per CDR3 protein. Among more than 150,000 distinct CDR3 sequences listed, roughly 18% were seen once. This clonotype showed up many times. The antigen is unknown. The sample comprised blood, either unsorted or a sorted T cell fraction (not recorded which). This chain joins TRBV12-3 or TRBV12-4 and TRBJ2-3; possible D gene TRBD1, 6 bases. This receptor was obtained from a male donor under 30 with ankylosing spondylitis or in good health (not recorded which). The CDR3, as DNA: TGTGCCAGCAGCCTCAACAGGGTCCCAGATACGCAGTATTTT. As protein: CASSLNRVPDTQYF.